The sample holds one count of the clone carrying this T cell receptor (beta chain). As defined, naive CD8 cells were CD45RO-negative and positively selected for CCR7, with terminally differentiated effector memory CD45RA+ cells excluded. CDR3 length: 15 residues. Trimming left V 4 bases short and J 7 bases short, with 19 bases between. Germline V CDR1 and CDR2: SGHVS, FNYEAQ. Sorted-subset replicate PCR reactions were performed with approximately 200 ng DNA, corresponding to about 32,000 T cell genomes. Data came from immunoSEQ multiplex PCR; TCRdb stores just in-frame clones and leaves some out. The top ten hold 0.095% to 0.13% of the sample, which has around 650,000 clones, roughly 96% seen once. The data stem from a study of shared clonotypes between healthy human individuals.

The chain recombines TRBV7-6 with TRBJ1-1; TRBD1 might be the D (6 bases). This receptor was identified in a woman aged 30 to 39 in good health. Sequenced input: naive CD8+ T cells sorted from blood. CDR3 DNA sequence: TGTGCCAGCAGCTCCCCTGGGGGCGGGAAAAGTGAAGCTTTCTTT. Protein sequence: CASSSPGGGKSEAFF.